This TCR beta chain appears in the sequencing data of a study of T cell changes during pregnancy in multiple sclerosis. Per germline, CDR1 LNHDA and CDR2 SQIVND (reference sequence). The CDR3 extends over 14 amino acids. Trimming at V came to 4 bases and at J to 7 bases, leaving 4 bases not matched to a gene. Only in-frame clones appear in the TCRdb table, and some are missing; sequencing was by immunoSEQ multiplex PCR. The repertoire consists of tens of thousands of clones, with approximately 81% occurring once and the leading ten covering 0.6% to 0.8%. The receptor comes from a female donor with multiple sclerosis, enrolled in a pregnancy study. The chain has TRBV19 and TRBJ2-1, with TRBD1 matching 10 bases. The material was CD4+ T cells from peripheral blood mononuclear cells, obtained before pregnancy. The CDR3 DNA follows: TGTGCCAGTAGTACGACAGGGGGCTGGAATGAGCAGTTCTTC. Its protein product is CASSTTGGWNEQFF.